These T cell receptor beta chains were read from a single sample in a study of blood T cell repertoires in COVID-19. Sequencing was performed with immunoSEQ multiplex PCR; in TCRdb, only in-frame clones are kept and a portion is missing. This sample has 160,000 or so clones, with around 91% found just once. Sequenced input: peripheral blood. These TCRs come from a woman aged 40 to 50 with acute or convalescent COVID-19. Both conserved end residues are trimmed from each CDR3. Each record gives: J gene, V gene, clone size, CDR3 protein. Some rows have no size entry. The others give once, few or many, or a class for an expanded clone.

J gene: TRBJ2-1; V gene: TRBV7-2; clone size: .; CDR3 protein: ATTDFPPGLGNEQF
J gene: TRBJ1-5; V gene: TRBV2; clone size: .; CDR3 protein: ASSRTGGSNQPQH
J gene: TRBJ2-3; V gene: TRBV11-3; clone size: once; CDR3 protein: ASSLSGRDTQY
J gene: TRBJ1-1; V gene: TRBV27; clone size: .; CDR3 protein: ASSLRTVNTEAF
J gene: TRBJ2-2; V gene: TRBV5-1; clone size: .; CDR3 protein: ATARSHLTGELF
J gene: TRBJ1-5; V gene: TRBV4-2; clone size: few; CDR3 protein: ASSQDAGGVQPQH
J gene: TRBJ2-1; V gene: TRBV5-1; clone size: .; CDR3 protein: ASSSQGSSEQF
J gene: TRBJ2-7; V gene: TRBV7-9; clone size: .; CDR3 protein: ASNSKPSGSDEQY
J gene: TRBJ2-7; V gene: TRBV6-5; clone size: .; CDR3 protein: ASSIQAGGSYEQY
J gene: TRBJ1-6; V gene: TRBV7-9; clone size: .; CDR3 protein: ASSLNGANSPLH
J gene: TRBJ2-1; V gene: TRBV7-6; clone size: .; CDR3 protein: ASSTPQGGQAYNEQF
J gene: TRBJ1-5; V gene: TRBV6-1; clone size: .; CDR3 protein: ASSEMGLPNQPQH
J gene: TRBJ2-1; V gene: TRBV30; clone size: .; CDR3 protein: AGDTANNEQF
J gene: TRBJ2-7; V gene: TRBV7-2; clone size: .; CDR3 protein: ASSRTGTSGGLD
J gene: TRBJ1-5; V gene: TRBV5-8; clone size: few; CDR3 protein: ASSSGTGAH
J gene: TRBJ1-5; V gene: TRBV15; clone size: .; CDR3 protein: ATSNRGGNQPQH
J gene: TRBJ2-3; V gene: TRBV5-1; clone size: .; CDR3 protein: ASSSGTSGGADTQY
J gene: TRBJ1-4; V gene: TRBV5-1; clone size: once; CDR3 protein: ASRERTGTNEKLF
J gene: TRBJ2-1; V gene: TRBV24-1; clone size: .; CDR3 protein: ATSGSTNEQF
J gene: TRBJ1-2; V gene: TRBV20-1; clone size: many; CDR3 protein: SAISYGYT
J gene: TRBJ1-5; V gene: TRBV12-3/TRBV12-4; clone size: few; CDR3 protein: ASMLEGNQPQH
J gene: TRBJ2-6; V gene: TRBV7-9; clone size: .; CDR3 protein: ASNVFSGANVLT
J gene: TRBJ2-1; V gene: TRBV24-1; clone size: .; CDR3 protein: ATSDSPRDRYNNEQF
J gene: TRBJ2-2; V gene: TRBV5-5; clone size: .; CDR3 protein: ASSSALGLAGSLGPGELF
J gene: TRBJ1-5; V gene: TRBV5-1; clone size: .; CDR3 protein: ASSLNPRGPGPQPQH